The next 2 T cell receptor beta chains were all read from a single sample in a study of blood T cell repertoires in COVID-19. Clones were read by immunoSEQ multiplex PCR, and TCRdb kept only the in-frame ones, dropping some. Of about 130,000 clones listed, 85% were seen once; the top ten hold less than 8.5%. Sequenced: peripheral blood. The receptors were gathered from a man older than 75 with active or convalescent COVID-19.

The rearrangement uses TRBV11-2 and TRBJ1-1; the D is unclear. The CDR3 covers 14 residues. In germline, CDR1 is SGHAT, CDR2 FQNNGV. Trimming left V 1 base short and J 4 bases short, with 10 bases between. The DNA for the CDR3 is TGTGCCAGCAGCTTAGTCTCGACGGGCACTGAAGCTTTCTTT. Translating gives CASSLVSTGTEAFF.

The sample holds one count of this clone. The same CDR3 arises from other DNA sequences in this sample as well. V is TRBV6-5 and J is TRBJ1-1; D is uncertain. Germline V gene sequence: CDR1 MNHEY, CDR2 SVGAGI. V lost 2 bases and J 1 base, leaving 8 bases between the germline ends. The CDR3 is made up of 14 amino acids. DNA for the CDR3: TGTGCCAGCAGTTACAGTTACAGGAACACTGAAGCTTTCTTT. Translating it yields CASSYSYRNTEAFF.